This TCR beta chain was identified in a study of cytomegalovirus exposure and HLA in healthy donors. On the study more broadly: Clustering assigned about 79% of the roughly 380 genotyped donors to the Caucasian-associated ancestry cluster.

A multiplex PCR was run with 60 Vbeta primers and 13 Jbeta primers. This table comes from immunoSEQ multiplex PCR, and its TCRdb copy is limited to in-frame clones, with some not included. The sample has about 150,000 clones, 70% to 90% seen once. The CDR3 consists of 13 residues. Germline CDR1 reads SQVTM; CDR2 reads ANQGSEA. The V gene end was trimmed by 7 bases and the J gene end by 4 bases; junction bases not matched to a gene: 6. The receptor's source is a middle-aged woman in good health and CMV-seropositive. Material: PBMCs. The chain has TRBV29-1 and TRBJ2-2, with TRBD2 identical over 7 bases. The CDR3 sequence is CSGGGSSTGELFF. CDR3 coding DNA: TGCAGCGGAGGCGGGAGCAGCACCGGGGAGCTGTTTTTT.